This entry concerns a single T cell receptor (beta chain). The data stem from a study of blood T cell repertoires in COVID-19. The CDR3 is 13 amino acids. The ends were cut back, 2 bases at V and 4 bases at J, with 9 bases in the middle. The germline CDR1 and CDR2 sequences are SGHRS and YFSETQ. In the authors' workflow: Counts of nucleated cells, estimated from reference gene primer amplification, were obtained. Profiled with immunoSEQ multiplex PCR; TCRdb holds only in-frame clones, not every one. V and J calls and clone size are copied from that table; D and trimming were computed from the DNA. The sample yields a few hundred thousand clones, 70% to 85% seen once.

Sequencing used peripheral blood. This rearrangement joins TRBV5-1 to TRBJ2-5; tentative D call: TRBD2 (6 bases). The clonotype was recovered from a human donor with acute or convalescent COVID-19. The donor label of this sample is uncertain. CDR3 loop: CASSLRDSETQYF. As DNA, the CDR3 is TGCGCCAGCAGCTTACGGGACTCAGAGACCCAGTACTTC.